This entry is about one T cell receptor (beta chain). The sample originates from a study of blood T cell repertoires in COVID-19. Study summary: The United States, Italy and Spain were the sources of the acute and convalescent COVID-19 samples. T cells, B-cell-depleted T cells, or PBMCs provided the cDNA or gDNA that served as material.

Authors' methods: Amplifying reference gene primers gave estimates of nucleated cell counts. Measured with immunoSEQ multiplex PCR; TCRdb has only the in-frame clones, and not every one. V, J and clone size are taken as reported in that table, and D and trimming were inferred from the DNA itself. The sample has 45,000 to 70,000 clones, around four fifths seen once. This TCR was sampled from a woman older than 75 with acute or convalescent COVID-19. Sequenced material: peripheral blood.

The CDR3 region has the DNA TGTGCCAGCAGCTTAGGTGCAGGCCAAGAGACCCAGTACTTC. Its translation is CASSLGAGQETQYF. V gene TRBV7-8 combines with J gene TRBJ2-5, with no clear D. Germline V CDR1 and CDR2: SGHVS, FQNEAQ. The V and J ends lost 1 base and 1 base respectively, with 7 bases between them. The CDR3 length is 14 residues.